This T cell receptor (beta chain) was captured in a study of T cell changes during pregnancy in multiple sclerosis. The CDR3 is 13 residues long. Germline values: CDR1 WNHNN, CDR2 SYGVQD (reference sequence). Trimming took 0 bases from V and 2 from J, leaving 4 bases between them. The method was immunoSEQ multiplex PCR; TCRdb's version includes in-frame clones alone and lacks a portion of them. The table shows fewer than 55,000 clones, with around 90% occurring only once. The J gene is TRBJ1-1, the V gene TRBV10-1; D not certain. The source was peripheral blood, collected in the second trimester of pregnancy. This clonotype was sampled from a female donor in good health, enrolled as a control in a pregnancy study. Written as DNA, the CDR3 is TGCGCCAGCAGTGAGTCCACAAACACTGAAGCTTTCTTT. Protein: CASSESTNTEAFF.